The present T cell receptor beta chain was sequenced within a study of OX40 agonist ivuxolimab in advanced cancers. Study as a whole: Prior anti-PD-1, anti-PD-L1 or anti-CTLA-4 therapy was allowed; 40% to 50% had some.

General study points: Those patients achieving a partial response at 0.1-3.0 mg/kg showed among the lowest clonal expansion. There was clonal expansion of CD4+ and CD8+ blood T cells by week 6 at 0.1 to 3.0 mg/kg. The investigators did not determine what antigen specificity the expanded peripheral T cells had.

As concerns this clone: The antigen is unknown.

Method: immunoSEQ multiplex PCR; TCRdb's copy keeps in-frame clones and lacks some. The repertoire holds about 79,000 clones, with about 90% as singletons. The germline CDR1 and CDR2 sequences are SGHAT and FQNNGV. V shed 7 bases and J shed 0 bases, with 13 bases lying between them. The CDR3 runs to 15 residues. The sequencing here drew on CD4+ or CD8+ T cells sorted from blood, taken in a trial of the OX40 agonist ivuxolimab. The source of this sequence is an adult with an advanced solid tumor such as melanoma, head and neck, liver or kidney cancer. This chain joins TRBV11-2 and TRBJ2-1; possibly TRBD2 for D (5 bases). The CDR3: CASIALGISYNEQFF. CDR3 in DNA: TGTGCCAGCATCGCCCTCGGGATCTCCTACAATGAGCAGTTCTTC.